One and the same sample provided the 27 T cell receptor beta chains below, sequenced in a study of lymphopenia after photon versus proton radiotherapy. The protocol was immunoSEQ multiplex PCR, while the TCRdb copy is restricted to in-frame clones and leaves out a portion. The table has about 50,000 clones, around 83% seen once. The starting material was peripheral blood, obtained from a patient treated with photon-based radiotherapy. Receptors originate from a man aged 45-65 years with gastric cancer.

Here the CDR3 DNA reads TGTGCCAGCAGCTTGGTAGGGGTAGGGAACTATGGCTACACCTTC. Translating gives CASSLVGVGNYGYTF. The chain employs TRBV5-6 and TRBJ1-2; D might be TRBD1 (5 bases). This CDR3 is 15 amino acids long. V was shortened by 0 bases and J by 2 bases, with 11 bases between the two germline ends. The germline V gene has CDR1 SGHDT and CDR2 YYEEEE.

The CDR3 protein is CASSQDPRGNYGYTF. The CDR3 nucleotides are TGCGCCAGCAGCCAAGACCCCCGGGGAAACTATGGCTACACCTTC. The chain links TRBV4-3 to TRBJ1-2; D unclear. Germline V gene data show CDR1 as LGHNA and CDR2 as YSLEER. The CDR3 loop spans 15 amino acids. Trimming took 0 bases from V and 2 from J, leaving 10 bases between them.

There are a few counts of this clone. The genes are TRBV28 and TRBJ1-2; 7 nucleotides agree with TRBD1. The germline gives CDR1 MDHEN, CDR2 SYDVKM. CDR3 size: 14 residues. Trimming took 3 bases from V and 5 from J; bases not matched to a gene: 6. CDR3 in amino acids: CASSLGGGPYGYTF. As DNA, the CDR3 is TGTGCCAGCAGTTTGGGAGGGGGCCCTTATGGCTACACCTTC.

The genes are TRBV25-1 and TRBJ2-7, with 7 bases lining up with TRBD2. CDR1 is MGHDK, CDR2 SYGVNS, per germline. V was clipped by 4 bases and J by 5 bases; unmatched bases: 5. This CDR3 contains 13 residues. The CDR3 region is CASSATGRDEQYF. CDR3 coding DNA: TGTGCCAGCAGTGCGACGGGGAGGGACGAGCAGTACTTC.

The chain combines TRBV5-4 with TRBJ2-3, with 7 nucleotides matching TRBD2. Germline CDR1 SGHNT, CDR2 YYREEE (reference sequence). After removal of 2 bases from V and 4 bases from J, the junction contained 4 bases not matched to a gene. CDR3 size: 14 residues. CDR3 residues: CASSLAGNPDTQYF. The CDR3 nucleotides read TGTGCCAGCAGCTTAGCGGGAAACCCAGATACGCAGTATTTT.

This clone was observed once. CDR3 in amino acids: CASRVDSGAYGYTF. The CDR3 DNA reads as TGTGCCAGCAGGGTGGACAGCGGGGCCTATGGCTACACCTTC. The chain links TRBV6-5 to TRBJ1-2, with D perhaps matching TRBD1 (6 bases). This CDR3 is built from 14 residues. V lost 6 bases and J lost 4, with 15 bases in between. Germline assignment: CDR1 MNHEY and CDR2 SVGAGI.

This chain links TRBV15 with TRBJ2-3; unclear D gene. This CDR3 comprises 17 residues. Trimming took off 1 base at V and 7 bases at J, with 21 bases between the two ends. Germline lookup yields CDR1 LNHNV and CDR2 YYDKDF (reference sequence). The CDR3, as DNA: TGTGCCACCAGCAGAGGGTACAGCCCAGGTGCGGTCAATACGCAGTATTTT. Its translation is CATSRGYSPGAVNTQYF.

This clone was counted only a few times. This rearrangement joins TRBV7-9 to TRBJ1-2; 9 nucleotides align to TRBD1. The CDR3 covers 13 residues. V was clipped by 5 bases and J by 6 bases; unmatched bases: 4. Germline V gene data show CDR1 as SEHNR and CDR2 as FQNEAQ (reference sequence). This CDR3 reads CASSQTGGDGYTF. CDR3 nucleotide sequence: TGTGCCAGCAGCCAGACAGGGGGTGATGGCTACACCTTC.

This clone was seen more than once but under ten times. The chain joins TRBV28 to TRBJ2-1, with 9 nucleotides matching TRBD1. V dropped 6 bases and J dropped 5; count of bases not matched to a gene: 8. The V gene's germline CDR1 is MDHEN and CDR2 SYDVKM. This CDR3 spans 15 amino acids. The CDR3 loop reads CASRSPGQGNNEQFF. CDR3 DNA sequence: TGTGCCAGCAGGTCTCCGGGACAGGGTAACAATGAGCAGTTCTTC.

The rearrangement links TRBV7-3 to TRBJ2-1; 7 nucleotides agree with TRBD2. The CDR3 is 15 residues long. The trim removed 2 bases at V and 7 bases at J, leaving 8 bases unmatched. From germline, CDR1 is SGHTA and CDR2 FQGTGA. The CDR3 nucleotides read TGTGCCAGCAGCTTACAGGCGGGAGTTGGTAATGAGCAGTTCTTC. This codes for CASSLQAGVGNEQFF.

The V gene is TRBV15, the J gene TRBJ2-7; no clear D gene. CDR1 and CDR2 (germline): LNHNV, YYDKDF (reference sequence). V was trimmed by 0 bases and J by 5 bases, leaving 8 bases between them. The CDR3 spans 13 residues. CDR3 region: CATSRDPGDEQYF. The CDR3 nucleotides are TGTGCCACCAGCAGAGATCCGGGCGACGAGCAGTACTTC.

The CDR3 protein is CASSQDWLAGSYNEQFF. For the CDR3, the DNA is TGCGCCAGCAGCCAAGATTGGCTAGCGGGGTCCTACAATGAGCAGTTCTTC. The V and J genes are TRBV4-1 and TRBJ2-1; 9 bases agree with TRBD2. This CDR3 is built from 17 residues. V trimming: 0 bases; J trimming: 1 base; junction bases outside the gene matches: 4. Germline CDR1 and CDR2: MGHRA and YSYEKL.

The J gene is TRBJ2-2, the V gene TRBV4-1, with D perhaps TRBD2 (7 bases). V dropped 0 bases and J dropped 3 bases, with 11 bases sitting between them. The CDR3 loop spans 16 amino acids. The germline V gene has CDR1 MGHRA and CDR2 YSYEKL. In nucleotides, the CDR3 is TGCGCCAGCAGCCAAGAAGGAGGGGGGGACACCGGGGAGCTGTTTTTT. Translation gives CASSQEGGGDTGELFF.

V is TRBV27 and J is TRBJ2-3, with 8 bases lining up with TRBD1. The V segment lost 1 base and the J segment 2 bases; nucleotides outside the gene matches: 8. Per germline, CDR1 MNHEY and CDR2 SMNVEV (reference sequence). This CDR3 has 17 residues. CDR3 protein: CASSLWAGGAITDTQYF. The CDR3 DNA follows: TGTGCCAGCAGTTTATGGGCAGGGGGCGCGATCACAGATACGCAGTATTTT.

V gene TRBV7-9 combines with J gene TRBJ2-7; 7 bases agree with TRBD1. V shed 1 base, J shed 2 bases, and the junction held 8 bases outside the gene matches. From germline, CDR1 is SEHNR and CDR2 FQNEAQ (reference sequence). The CDR3 is 16 amino acids. The CDR3 reads CASSLGYRGPAYEQYF. Here the CDR3 DNA reads TGTGCCAGCAGCTTAGGATACAGGGGACCGGCCTACGAGCAGTACTTC.

The chain couples TRBV7-2 to TRBJ2-3, with D perhaps matching TRBD2 (5 bases). The CDR3 runs to 14 residues. Deletions cut 4 bases from V and 6 bases from J, with 14 bases between. Looked up from germline, CDR1 is SGHTA and CDR2 is FQGNSA. CDR3 loop: CASSSVHSEDTQYF. Here the CDR3 DNA reads TGTGCCAGCAGCTCCGTACATAGCGAGGATACGCAGTATTTT.

The V gene is TRBV6-5, the J gene TRBJ1-5; D possibly corresponds to TRBD1 (6 bases). Germline V gene sequence: CDR1 MNHEY, CDR2 SVGAGI. Trimming removed 4 bases at V and 3 bases at J, with 13 bases between. The CDR3 consists of 15 residues. The CDR3 loop reads CASSSGQYNNQPQHF. CDR3 bases: TGTGCCAGCAGTTCCGGACAGTATAACAATCAGCCCCAGCATTTT.

This chain's CDR3 is CASSIGTGATYEQYF. CDR3 nucleotides: TGCGCCAGCAGCATCGGGACAGGGGCCACCTACGAGCAGTACTTC. This sequence joins TRBV5-1 and TRBJ2-7, with 10 nucleotides matching TRBD1. Unmatched junction bases numbered 6, after V lost 4 bases and J lost 2 bases. Germline-derived CDR1 and CDR2 are SGHRS and YFSETQ. The CDR3 runs 15 residues.

The V gene is TRBV13, the J gene TRBJ2-3; D remains ambiguous. The CDR3 extends over 13 amino acids. Trimming pared 0 bases from V and 3 bases from J, leaving 4 bases between. Germline CDR1 and CDR2: PRHDT and FYEKMQ (reference sequence). CDR3 in amino acids: CASSLGGTDTQYF. DNA for the CDR3: TGTGCCAGCAGCTTAGGTGGGACAGATACGCAGTATTTT. The complete variable domain, with remaining parts taken from reference TRBV13 and TRBJ2-3, reads AAGVIQSPRHLIKEKRETATLKCYPIPRHDTVYWYQQGPGQDPQFLISFYEKMQSDKGSIPDRFSAQQFSDYHSELNMSSLELGDSALYFCASSLGGTDTQYFGPGTRLTVL.

This chain joins TRBV21-1 and TRBJ2-1; no DNA check was done on the table's D call, TRBD2. TRBV21-1 has pseudogene status. CDR3 size: 15 residues. CDR3 protein: CASSPGLAASHEQFF. CDR3 nucleotide sequence: TGTGCCAGCAGCCCGGGACTAGCGGCTTCCCATGAGCAGTTCTTC.

The chain recombines TRBV9 with TRBJ2-5; perhaps TRBD1 as D (5 bases). The V and J ends lost 3 bases and 5 bases respectively, with 11 bases between them. The CDR3 is 13 amino acids. CDR1 SGDLS and CDR2 YYNGEE come from the germline V gene. The CDR3 protein is CASSATAGETQYF. In nucleotides, the CDR3 is TGTGCCAGCAGCGCGACAGCCGGTGAGACCCAGTACTTC. Complete variable domain (other parts from reference TRBV9 and TRBJ2-5): DSGVTQTPKHLITATGQRVTLRCSPRSGDLSVYWYQQSLDQGLQFLIQYYNGEERAKGNILERFSAQQFPDLHSELNLSSLELGDSALYFCASSATAGETQYFGPGTRLLVL.

The genes are TRBV7-9 and TRBJ2-5, with unresolved D. The CDR3 totals 14 residues. V was clipped by 6 bases and J by 11 bases, with 22 bases between them. Looked up from germline, CDR1 is SEHNR and CDR2 is FQNEAQ (reference sequence). The CDR3 spells CASSQGSETYKQYF. As DNA, the CDR3 is TGTGCCAGCAGTCAAGGTTCAGAGACCTACAAGCAGTACTTC.

The chain employs TRBV15 and TRBJ1-1, with a weak D call TRBD1 (5 bases). This CDR3 is built from 15 residues. Trimming removed 0 bases at V and 0 bases at J, with 8 bases between. CDR1 is LNHNV, CDR2 YYDKDF, per germline (reference sequence). CDR3 DNA: TGTGCCACCAGCAGAGATCGGGGGATGAACACTGAAGCTTTCTTT. This gives the protein CATSRDRGMNTEAFF.

The genes are TRBV28 and TRBJ2-7; TRBD2 matches at 9 bases. The junction had 12 bases not matched to a gene; V was cut back by 6 bases and J by 3 bases. Germline values: CDR1 MDHEN, CDR2 SYDVKM. The CDR3 loop spans 16 amino acids. The CDR3 coding sequence is TGTGCCAGCAGCCCCAGTGGTAGCGGGAGCCACTACGAGCAGTACTTC. Protein sequence: CASSPSGSGSHYEQYF.

This clone was recorded only once. The chain links TRBV2 to TRBJ2-3; D uncertain. CDR1 and CDR2 from the germline V gene are SNHLY and FYNNEI. The CDR3 is 12 amino acids. V lost 3 bases, J lost 6 bases, and 7 bases lay in between. The DNA for the CDR3 is TGTGCCAGCAGTGATAACAGTGATACGCAGTATTTT. This translates into CASSDNSDTQYF.

This chain uses TRBV2 with TRBJ1-1; D is possibly TRBD1 (5 bases). Trimming shortened V by 7 bases and J by 7 bases, and 22 bases separated the two germline ends. The germline V gene encodes CDR1 SNHLY and CDR2 FYNNEI. This CDR3 has 15 residues. CDR3: CASKGLDSRPLEAFF. The CDR3 DNA follows: TGTGCCAGCAAAGGTCTCGACAGCCGCCCCCTTGAAGCTTTCTTT.

The CDR3 protein is CASSARGGYNEQFF. For the CDR3, the DNA is TGCGCCAGCAGCGCCAGGGGAGGCTACAATGAGCAGTTCTTC. The V and J genes are TRBV23-1 and TRBJ2-1; D tentatively fits TRBD1 or TRBD2 (6 bases each). TRBV23-1 is assigned to the ORF class and has an uncertain function. V lost 6 bases, J lost 3 bases, and 12 bases lay in between. This CDR3 has 14 residues.